What follows are 29 T cell receptor beta chains derived from one specimen sequenced in a study of beta chain features in type 1 diabetes. Findings and caveats of the study: For Type 1 diabetes patients, all four CD4+ subsets carried TCRB CDR3s that were moderately but significantly shorter.

Antigens for these TCRs are unknown. Expressed TCRB transcripts got sequenced, as all isolated RNA was reverse transcribed. Clones were sequenced by immunoSEQ multiplex PCR, and TCRdb holds only the in-frame ones, with some missing. The table includes about 47,000 clones, roughly 47% detected once. The source material was stem cell memory CD4+ T cells from blood. All receptors derive from a man aged 30 to 45 with type 1 diabetes.

The V call is TRBV27, the J call TRBJ1-1; D is perhaps TRBD1 (5 bases). V lost 6 bases, J lost 3 bases, and 17 bases lay in between. Per the germline V gene, CDR1 is MNHEY and CDR2 is SMNVEV (reference sequence). This CDR3 has 15 residues. The CDR3 is CASRGVGGGDTEAFF. CDR3 in DNA: TGTGCCAGCAGAGGGGTCGGGGGAGGAGACACTGAAGCTTTCTTT.

This clone was detected a few times. The rearrangement uses TRBV28 and TRBJ2-7; D uncertain. The V gene's germline CDR1 is MDHEN and CDR2 SYDVKM. V gave up 1 base and J gave up 4 bases, with 20 bases separating them. The CDR3 runs 17 residues. CDR3 sequence (DNA): TGTGCCAGCAGTTTATCCGTCCGTAGCCCCACCATATACGAGCAGTACTTC. As protein: CASSLSVRSPTIYEQYF.

The chain has TRBV2 and TRBJ1-5; the match to TRBD1 covers 8 bases. This CDR3 is built from 15 residues. Trimming at V came to 5 bases and at J to 5 bases, leaving 8 bases not matched to a gene. Germline loops: CDR1 SNHLY, CDR2 FYNNEI. The CDR3 region has the DNA TGTGCCAGCAGTCTGGACAGGGTGGCTCATCAGCCCCAGCATTTT. The encoded protein is CASSLDRVAHQPQHF.

V and J are TRBV4-3 and TRBJ2-1, with D possibly being TRBD2 (6 bases). The germline V gene has CDR1 LGHNA and CDR2 YSLEER. This CDR3 is 16 amino acids long. The V end lost 3 bases, the J end lost 2 bases, and 14 bases lay between the germline ends. CDR3 sequence: CASSQGWRAAYNEQFF. The CDR3 DNA reads TGCGCCAGCAGCCAGGGGTGGAGGGCCGCCTACAATGAGCAGTTCTTC.

Remarks on this clone: As the CDR3 is not closed by the conserved phenylalanine or tryptophan, this likely results from a read error. The DNA is left out, because the CDR3 cannot be placed on it with certainty; the CDR3 is given as TCRdb lists it. This chain joins TRBV3-1 (or the pseudogene TRBV3-2) and TRBJ2-7; the DNA was not compared with TRBD2, the D call given in the table. Germline CDR1 LGHDT, CDR2 YNNKEL (reference sequence). The CDR3 extends over 9 residues, inclusive of both ends. The CDR3 sequence: CASSQEAVG.

The rearrangement links TRBV5-1 to TRBJ1-2; D is unclear. The germline CDR1 and CDR2 sequences are SGHRS and YFSETQ. The CDR3 loop spans 11 amino acids. V was shortened by 4 bases and J by 6 bases, with 7 bases between the two germline ends. The CDR3 nucleotides read TGCGCCAGCAGCCGCGGGGATGGCTACACCTTC. Encoded protein: CASSRGDGYTF.

The sample holds one count of this clone. The chain is built from TRBV7-2 and TRBJ2-3, with 13 bases lining up with TRBD2. Germline V CDR1 and CDR2: SGHTA, FQGNSA. The CDR3 totals 19 residues. The trim removed 4 bases at V and 0 bases at J, leaving 10 bases unmatched. The CDR3 here is CASSSILAGGGWSTDTQYF. DNA for the CDR3: TGTGCCAGCAGCTCCATACTAGCGGGAGGGGGTTGGAGCACAGATACGCAGTATTTT.

This clone has only a few counts. The chain recombines TRBV2 with TRBJ2-2; no reliable D call. CDR3 length equals 13 residues. Trimming stripped 3 bases from V and 6 bases from J, with 8 bases between. The germline CDR1 and CDR2 sequences are SNHLY and FYNNEI. The CDR3 region is CASSDYVPGELFF. DNA for the CDR3: TGTGCCAGCAGTGACTATGTCCCCGGGGAGCTGTTTTTT.

CDR3: CASSFSYGTRRTGELFF. The CDR3 DNA follows: TGTGCCAGCAGCTTCAGCTACGGGACTAGGAGGACCGGGGAGCTGTTTTTT. The J gene is TRBJ2-2, the V gene TRBV7-9; 8 nucleotides agree with TRBD2. This CDR3 is 17 amino acids long. With 3 bases clipped from V and 5 bases from J, the junction kept 11 bases outside the gene matches. CDR1 and CDR2 from the germline V gene are SEHNR and FQNEAQ (reference sequence).

The rearrangement joins TRBV11-2 to TRBJ2-2; 7 bases map to TRBD2. Germline-derived CDR1 and CDR2 are SGHAT and FQNNGV. Losses at the gene ends were 5 bases for V and 5 bases for J; bases not matched to a gene: 8. There are 15 residues in the CDR3. The CDR3 loop is CASSVTSSRTGELFF. For the CDR3, the DNA is TGTGCCAGCAGCGTGACTAGCTCAAGGACCGGGGAGCTGTTTTTT.

The chain has TRBV7-9 and TRBJ2-5, with 10 nucleotides matching TRBD2. CDR1 SEHNR and CDR2 FQNEAQ come from the germline V gene (reference sequence). The CDR3 length is 15 residues. J lost 5 bases, V lost 1 base, and 4 bases had no gene match. The CDR3 sequence is CASSLGTSGPETQYF. The CDR3 nucleotides are TGTGCCAGCAGCTTAGGGACTAGCGGTCCCGAGACCCAGTACTTC.

The V gene is TRBV6-5, the J gene TRBJ2-3; a weak D match, TRBD1 (6 bases). The CDR3 consists of 15 residues. Trimming took off 6 bases at V and 2 bases at J, with 15 bases between the two ends. Germline CDR1 MNHEY, CDR2 SVGAGI. In DNA, the CDR3 is TGTGCCAGCAGCGAACCGGGACACCTCACAGATACGCAGTATTTT. It translates to CASSEPGHLTDTQYF.

This clone was seen more than once but under ten times. The chain employs TRBV7-9 and TRBJ2-1, with D maybe TRBD2 (6 bases). The ends were cut back, 0 bases at V and 9 bases at J, with 18 bases in the middle. The length of the CDR3 is 16 residues. Germline CDR1 is SEHNR and CDR2 is FQNEAQ (reference sequence). The CDR3 DNA reads as TGTGCCAGCAGCTTAGCCGCCAGTAGGTCGCGGGGTGAGCAGTTCTTC. Translating it yields CASSLAASRSRGEQFF.

The chain has TRBV7-2 and TRBJ2-1; 10 positions agree with TRBD2. The CDR3 sequence is 16 residues long. J lost 10 bases, V lost 2 bases, and 11 bases had no gene match. Germline CDR1 is SGHTA and CDR2 is FQGNSA. CDR3 nucleotides: TGTGCCAGCAGCTTACGCCCACTAGCGGGAATCGGGGAGCAGTTCTTC. The encoded protein is CASSLRPLAGIGEQFF.

The chain links TRBV7-9 to TRBJ1-1; 7 bases are a match to TRBD1. This CDR3 is built from 14 residues. Germline loops: CDR1 SEHNR, CDR2 FQNEAQ (reference sequence). V gave up 6 bases and J gave up 11 bases; unmatched junction bases: 15. In DNA, the CDR3 is TGTGCCAGCAGTCCTCACCAGACAGGGAAGTCGGCTTTCTTT. Its translation: CASSPHQTGKSAFF.

This chain joins TRBV7-9 and TRBJ1-2; no clear D. The CDR3 has 13 amino acids. Trimming cost V 2 bases and J 2 bases, with 6 bases left between them. Germline CDR1 reads SEHNR; CDR2 reads FQNEAQ (reference sequence). CDR3 in DNA: TGTGCCAGCAGCTTATCTCTAAACTATGGCTACACCTTC. Translated, it gives CASSLSLNYGYTF.

The chain has TRBV5-5 and TRBJ1-5; D ambiguous. The length of the CDR3 is 15 residues. V was trimmed by 0 bases and J by 0 bases, leaving 7 bases between them. Germline CDR1 is SGHKS and CDR2 is YYEKEE (reference sequence). This CDR3 is CASSLAAYSNQPQHF. In DNA, the CDR3 is TGTGCCAGCAGCTTGGCAGCGTATAGCAATCAGCCCCAGCATTTT.

The genes are TRBV29-1 and TRBJ2-5; tentative D call: TRBD1 (5 bases). The J call may be in error: the DNA end matches TRBJ2-7 better. CDR1 is SQVTM and CDR2 is ANQGSEA in the germline V gene. This CDR3 spans 14 amino acids. The DNA for the CDR3 is TGCAGCGTTGAAGATCGGGCCAGGGACTACGAGCAGTACTTC. Translation gives CSVEDRARDYEQYF.

This chain links TRBV28 with TRBJ2-2; 9 bases line up with TRBD1. CDR3 length equals 15 residues. The V segment lost 6 bases and the J segment 6 bases; nucleotides outside the gene matches: 8. CDR1 and CDR2 from the germline V gene are MDHEN and SYDVKM. CDR3 sequence: CASRDRGAGSGELFF. The CDR3 nucleotides are TGTGCCAGCAGAGACAGGGGGGCCGGTTCCGGGGAGCTGTTTTTT. Combining the CDR3 with reference TRBV28 and TRBJ2-2 gives the whole variable domain DVKVTQSSRYLVKRTGEKVFLECVQDMDHENMFWYRQDPGLGLRLIYFSYDVKMKEKGDIPEGYSVSREKKERFSLILESASTNQTSMYLCASRDRGAGSGELFFGEGSRLTVL.

This sequence joins TRBV11-2 and TRBJ2-7, with D possibly TRBD2 on 5 matching bases. There are 13 residues in the CDR3. The V gene's germline CDR1 is SGHAT and CDR2 FQNNGV. V was shortened by 5 bases and J by 4 bases, with 12 bases between the two germline ends. CDR3: CASSNGRGYEQYF. The CDR3 DNA sequence: TGTGCCAGCAGCAACGGACGCGGGTACGAGCAGTACTTC.

V usage is TRBV9 and J usage is TRBJ1-2; a possible D gene is TRBD1 (5 bases). The V gene's germline CDR1 is SGDLS and CDR2 YYNGEE. V was cut by 4 bases and J by 2 bases, with 15 bases left in between. The CDR3 is 15 amino acids. CDR3 DNA sequence: TGTGCCAGCAGCATTCAGCCAGGGATCAACTATGGCTACACCTTC. Translating gives CASSIQPGINYGYTF.

A few counts support this clone. The genes are TRBV10-3 and TRBJ2-4, with unresolved D. The CDR3 has 13 residues. The V and J ends lost 4 bases and 4 bases respectively, with 8 bases between them. Germline values: CDR1 ENHRY, CDR2 SYGVKD. CDR3 residues: CAISGLEKNIQYF. CDR3 sequence (DNA): TGTGCCATCAGTGGACTGGAAAAAAACATTCAGTACTTC.

The rearrangement joins TRBV2 to TRBJ1-2; 8 nucleotides align to TRBD1. Looked up from germline, CDR1 is SNHLY and CDR2 is FYNNEI. The CDR3 runs to 16 residues. V dropped 7 bases and J dropped 5; count of bases not matched to a gene: 15. The CDR3 region has the DNA TGTGCCAGCAATGGGGACAGGTTATACCTCGGGTATGGCTACACCTTC. It translates to CASNGDRLYLGYGYTF.

This clone has just one count. V and J are TRBV7-3 and TRBJ2-7, with 8 bases aligning to TRBD1. CDR3 size: 15 residues. Looked up from germline, CDR1 is SGHTA and CDR2 is FQGTGA. V dropped 3 bases and J dropped 4; count of bases not matched to a gene: 8. The CDR3 DNA reads TGTGCCAGCAGCTTTTCGGACAGGGAGGTATACGAGCAGTACTTC. Its translation: CASSFSDREVYEQYF.

This clone has a single count. V and J are TRBV5-1 and TRBJ2-3, with D hard to call. Per germline, CDR1 SGHRS and CDR2 YFSETQ. V shed 0 bases and J shed 10 bases, with 12 bases lying between them. There are 13 residues in the CDR3. The DNA of the CDR3 is TGCGCCAGCAGCTTGGCCGCAGGAATGGCGCAGTATTTT. This encodes CASSLAAGMAQYF.

This clone has only a few counts. V gene TRBV9 combines with J gene TRBJ2-1; the match to TRBD1 covers 7 bases. The germline gives CDR1 SGDLS, CDR2 YYNGEE. The CDR3 runs to 12 residues. V dropped 5 bases and J dropped 8; count of bases not matched to a gene: 4. The CDR3 DNA reads TGTGCCAGCAGTAAGACAGGGTATGAGCAGTTCTTC. It encodes CASSKTGYEQFF.

The CDR3: CASSTHRGEQYF. In DNA form, the CDR3 reads TGTGCCAGTAGTACCCACAGGGGGGAGCAGTACTTC. The chain is built from TRBV19 and TRBJ2-7, with 8 bases lining up with TRBD1. Germline-derived CDR1 and CDR2 are LNHDA and SQIVND (reference sequence). This CDR3 has 12 residues. V lost 4 bases to trimming and J lost 7 bases; unmatched junction nucleotides: 3.

V is TRBV7-2 and J is TRBJ2-3; D is unclear. The CDR3 extends over 14 amino acids. Germline CDR1 is SGHTA and CDR2 is FQGNSA. The V gene lost 8 bases and the J gene lost 1 base, with 13 bases spanning the gap. The CDR3 DNA follows: TGTGCCAGCGGGCTGGATTGGGGCACAGATACGCAGTATTTT. It codes for CASGLDWGTDTQYF. The variable domain in full, completed from reference TRBV7-2 and TRBJ2-3, reads GAGVSQSPSNKVTEKGKDVELRCDPISGHTALYWYRQSLGQGLEFLIYFQGNSAPDKSGLPSDRFSAERTGGSVSTLTIQRTQQEDSAVYLCASGLDWGTDTQYFGPGTRLTVL.

The chain carries TRBV2 and TRBJ1-2, with D hard to call. The germline V gene encodes CDR1 SNHLY and CDR2 FYNNEI. This CDR3 contains 13 residues. The germline V and J ends were trimmed by 5 bases and 6 bases, with 13 bases remaining between them. The CDR3 loop reads CASSQKAGNGYTF. Here the CDR3 DNA reads TGTGCCAGCAGTCAGAAGGCGGGTAATGGCTACACCTTC.